Below are 15 T cell receptor beta chains sequenced from a single sample in a study of T cell repertoires in cytomegalovirus infection. TCRdb re-called the reads through MiXCR, storing one row per CDR3 protein. The repertoire consists of some 680,000 distinct CDR3 sequences, with 35% occurring once and the leading ten covering more than 2.5%. Material for sequencing was PBMCs. The receptors originated from a human donor in good health (CMV status not recorded). Some clones in this sample may be carry-over from other donors' samples.

This chain connects TRBV30 to TRBJ1-6; 9 bases are shared with TRBD1. V shed 2 bases and J 10 bases; nucleotides not matched to a gene: 12. Germline V gene sequence: CDR1 GTSNPN, CDR2 SVGIG (reference sequence). The CDR3 loop spans 16 amino acids. CDR3 DNA: TGTGCCTGGAGTCTTACTATGGGACAGGGACGGTCACCCCTCCACTTT. Encoded protein: CAWSLTMGQGRSPLHF.

The chain combines TRBV7-9 with TRBJ1-2; no clear D gene. CDR3 length equals 14 residues. Looked up from germline, CDR1 is SEHNR and CDR2 is FQNEAQ (reference sequence). V shed 1 base and J shed 9 bases, with 15 bases lying between them. The CDR3 is CASSLEEGRSRYTF. As DNA, the CDR3 is TGTGCCAGCAGCTTAGAGGAGGGCCGGAGTCGCTACACCTTC.

The chain couples TRBV30 to TRBJ1-1; TRBD1 is a possible D gene (6 bases). V gave up 5 bases and J gave up 3 bases, with 25 bases separating them. The CDR3 is made up of 17 amino acids. CDR1 GTSNPN and CDR2 SVGIG come from the germline V gene (reference sequence). CDR3 sequence: CAWGAIQGMPRDTEAFF. DNA for the CDR3: TGTGCCTGGGGGGCTATACAGGGAATGCCGAGGGACACTGAAGCTTTCTTT.

On this clonotype: A much larger clone lies a single base off, so this may be a read error. This chain joins TRBV6-1 and TRBJ2-1; weak D call: TRBD2 (6 bases). The CDR3 covers 12 residues. Germline V gives CDR1 MNHNS, CDR2 SASEGT. The CDR3 nucleotides are TGTGCCATCAGTCCCGGAGGGGCCGAGCAGTTCTTC. Protein sequence: CAISPGGAEQFF.

The chain carries TRBV5-8 and TRBJ2-7; D possibly corresponds to TRBD1 (5 bases). Germline CDR1 reads SGHTS; CDR2 reads YDEGEE. V gave up 0 bases and J gave up 3 bases, with 13 bases separating them. The CDR3 runs to 15 residues. The CDR3 is CASSLDQGTYYEQYF. DNA for the CDR3: TGTGCCAGCAGCTTGGATCAGGGCACGTACTACGAGCAGTACTTC.

The rearrangement joins TRBV7-8 to TRBJ2-4, with 8 bases lining up with TRBD1. Trimming removed 5 bases from V and 7 bases from J; junction bases left unmatched: 13. CDR3 length equals 16 residues. The germline CDR1 and CDR2 sequences are SGHVS and FQNEAQ. Here the CDR3 reads CASSLRHRDRRNIQYF. CDR3 sequence (DNA): TGTGCCAGCAGCCTTAGACACCGGGACAGGAGGAACATTCAGTACTTC.

CDR3 sequence (DNA): TGTGCCAGCAGCCCTCACAGGGGGCAGGGGGGCAATCAGCCCCAGCATTTT. Translating gives CASSPHRGQGGNQPQHF. V and J are TRBV7-2 and TRBJ1-5, with 9 bases that match TRBD1. The germline V gene has CDR1 SGHTA and CDR2 FQGNSA. Losses at the gene ends were 5 bases for V and 2 bases for J; bases not matched to a gene: 10. There are 17 residues in the CDR3.

V gene TRBV28 combines with J gene TRBJ2-4, with no clear D. Germline CDR1 MDHEN, CDR2 SYDVKM. The CDR3 has 11 residues. Trimming removed 6 bases at V and 8 bases at J, with 8 bases between. In DNA form, the CDR3 reads TGTGCCAGCAGACATGAATACATTCAGTACTTC. Translating it yields CASRHEYIQYF. The variable domain in full, completed from reference TRBV28 and TRBJ2-4, reads DVKVTQSSRYLVKRTGEKVFLECVQDMDHENMFWYRQDPGLGLRLIYFSYDVKMKEKGDIPEGYSVSREKKERFSLILESASTNQTSMYLCASRHEYIQYFGAGTRLSVL.

This clonotype was seen many times. V gene TRBV20-1 combines with J gene TRBJ1-5; TRBD1 matches at 11 bases. V gave up 1 base and J gave up 1 base; unmatched junction bases: 15. This CDR3 contains 20 residues. Germline lookup yields CDR1 DFQATT and CDR2 SNEGSKA (reference sequence). The CDR3: CSARAYPGQGEGGSNQPQHF. The CDR3 bases are TGCAGTGCTAGAGCCTACCCGGGACAGGGGGAAGGAGGCAGCAATCAGCCCCAGCATTTT.

This clonotype has just a few counts. The chain joins TRBV29-1 to TRBJ2-7; D is perhaps TRBD1 or TRBD2 (7 bases each). The length of the CDR3 is 13 residues. The germline V gene has CDR1 SQVTM and CDR2 ANQGSEA. Between the trimmed V and J ends, which lost 5 bases and 5 bases, there was a span of 16 bases. CDR3 residues: CSVLGGGSNEQYF. The CDR3 DNA is TGCAGCGTTCTGGGAGGGGGCAGTAACGAGCAGTACTTC.

The chain carries TRBV11-2 and TRBJ2-2; 14 bases are shared with TRBD2. Germline assignment: CDR1 SGHAT and CDR2 FQNNGV. This CDR3 spans 19 amino acids. V lost 4 bases, J lost 6 bases, and 13 bases stayed unmatched. Here the CDR3 DNA reads TGTGCCAGCAGCTCACCGGGACTAGCGGGAGATGGGGTACCCGGGGAGCTGTTTTTT. This sequence encodes CASSSPGLAGDGVPGELFF.

The chain carries TRBV20-1 and TRBJ2-3, with 10 bases that match TRBD2. The germline CDR1 and CDR2 sequences are DFQATT and SNEGSKA (reference sequence). Unmatched junction bases numbered 7, after V lost 3 bases and J lost 4 bases. CDR3 length: 15 amino acids. The DNA for the CDR3 is TGCAGTGCTAGTGGGTCTAGCGGGGGAGCAGATACGCAGTATTTT. Translation gives CSASGSSGGADTQYF.

This clonotype has a single count. V usage is TRBV27 and J usage is TRBJ2-5; the D is unclear. Deletions cut 5 bases from V and 7 bases from J, with 14 bases between. In germline, CDR1 is MNHEY, CDR2 SMNVEV (reference sequence). The CDR3 extends over 13 amino acids. CDR3 DNA: TGTGCCAGCAGTCCCGACCACCGCGGGACCCAGTACTTC. Amino acids: CASSPDHRGTQYF.

There are a few counts of this clonotype. The chain carries TRBV7-3 and TRBJ1-2; D is unclear. The germline V and J ends were trimmed by 0 bases and 7 bases, with 9 bases remaining between them. The CDR3 totals 13 residues. Germline V lookup: CDR1 SGHTA, CDR2 FQGTGA. The CDR3 here is CASSLTGVAGYTF. In DNA form, the CDR3 reads TGTGCCAGCAGCTTAACGGGCGTCGCTGGCTACACCTTC. The variable domain in full, with the rest retrieved from reference TRBV7-3 and TRBJ1-2, is GAGVSQTPSNKVTEKGKYVELRCDPISGHTALYWYRQSLGQGPEFLIYFQGTGAADDSGLPNDRFFAVRPEGSVSTLKIQRTERGDSAVYLCASSLTGVAGYTFGSGTRLTVV.

As concerns this clonotype: Germline is not matched at one junction end, which may reflect a read error. This chain connects TRBV12-3 or TRBV12-4 to TRBJ1-4, with D unclear. CDR3 length equals 14 residues. CDR3: CASSTFSTNEKLFF. The CDR3, as DNA: TGCGCCAGCAGTACATTCTCAACTAATGAAAAACTGTTTTTT.